This TCR beta chain was captured by sequencing in a study of beta chain features in type 1 diabetes. General observations from the study: HLA effects on TCRB rearrangement stayed unresolved here. People with Type 1 diabetes carried modestly yet significantly shorter TCRB CDR3s in all four CD4+ subsets. Sequencing from cDNA could over-represent high-TCR-expressing cells.

The whole isolated RNA underwent reverse transcription, so sequencing captured expressed TCRB transcripts. Naive, central memory and regulatory T cell samples averaged about 3.3 million immunoSEQ reads each. Using immunoSEQ multiplex PCR, the repertoire was profiled, and TCRdb retains in-frame clones only, with some absent. The data hold approximately 730,000 clones, with under 15% observed a single time. Sorting gave populations that all exceeded 98% purity. About this clone itself: Its cognate antigen is unknown.

Sequencing was carried out using naive CD4+ T cells from blood. The clonotype originates from a young man with type 1 diabetes.

CDR3 sequence: CASSSGQYGYTF. DNA of the CDR3: TGTGCCAGCAGTTCCGGACAGTATGGCTACACCTTC. The chain carries TRBV6-6 and TRBJ1-2, with D maybe TRBD1 (6 bases). This CDR3 is 12 amino acids long. Trimming left V 4 bases short and J 5 bases short, with 8 bases between. In germline, CDR1 is MNHNY, CDR2 SVGAGI (reference sequence).